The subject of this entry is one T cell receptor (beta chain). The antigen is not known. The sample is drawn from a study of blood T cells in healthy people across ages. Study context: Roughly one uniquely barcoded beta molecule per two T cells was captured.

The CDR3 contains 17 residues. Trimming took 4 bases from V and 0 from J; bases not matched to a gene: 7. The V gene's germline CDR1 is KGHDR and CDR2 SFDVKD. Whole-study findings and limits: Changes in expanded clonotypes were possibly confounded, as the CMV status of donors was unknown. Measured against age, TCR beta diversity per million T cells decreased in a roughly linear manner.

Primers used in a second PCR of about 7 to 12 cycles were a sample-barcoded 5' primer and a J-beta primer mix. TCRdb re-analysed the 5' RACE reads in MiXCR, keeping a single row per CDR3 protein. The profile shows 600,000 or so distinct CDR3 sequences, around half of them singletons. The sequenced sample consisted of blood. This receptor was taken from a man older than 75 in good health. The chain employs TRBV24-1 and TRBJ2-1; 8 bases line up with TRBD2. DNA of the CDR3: TGTGCCACCAGTGACCCGACTAGCGCCATCTCCTACAATGAGCAGTTCTTC. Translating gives CATSDPTSAISYNEQFF.